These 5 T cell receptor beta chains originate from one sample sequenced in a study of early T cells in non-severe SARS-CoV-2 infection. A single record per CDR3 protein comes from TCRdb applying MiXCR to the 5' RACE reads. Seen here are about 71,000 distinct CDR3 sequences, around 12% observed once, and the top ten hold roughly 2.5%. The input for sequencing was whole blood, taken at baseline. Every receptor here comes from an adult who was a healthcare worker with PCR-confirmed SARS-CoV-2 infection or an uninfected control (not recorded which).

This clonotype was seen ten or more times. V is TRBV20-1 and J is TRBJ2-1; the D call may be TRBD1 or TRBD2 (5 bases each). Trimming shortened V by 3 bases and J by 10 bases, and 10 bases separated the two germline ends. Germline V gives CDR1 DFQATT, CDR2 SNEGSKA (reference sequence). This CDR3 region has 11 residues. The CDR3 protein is CSARRGGEQFF. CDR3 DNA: TGCAGTGCTAGGAGGGGTGGCGAGCAGTTCTTC.

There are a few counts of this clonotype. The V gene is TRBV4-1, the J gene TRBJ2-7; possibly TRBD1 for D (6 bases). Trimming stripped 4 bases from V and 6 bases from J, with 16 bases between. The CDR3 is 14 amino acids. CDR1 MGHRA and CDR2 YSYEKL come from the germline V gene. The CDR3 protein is CASSPTPDRSEQYF. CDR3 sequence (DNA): TGCGCCAGCAGCCCTACTCCTGACAGGAGCGAGCAGTACTTC.

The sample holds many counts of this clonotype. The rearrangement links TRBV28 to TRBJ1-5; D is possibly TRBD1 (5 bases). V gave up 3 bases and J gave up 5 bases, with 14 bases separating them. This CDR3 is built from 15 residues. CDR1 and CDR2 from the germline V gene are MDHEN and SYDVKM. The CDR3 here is CASSLLQEPYQPQHF. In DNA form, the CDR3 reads TGTGCCAGCAGTTTGCTACAGGAGCCCTATCAGCCCCAGCATTTT.

In nucleotides, the CDR3 is TGTGCCAGTAGTCTCAGGGATAACTATGGCTACACCTTC. It is translated as CASSLRDNYGYTF. The chain has TRBV19 and TRBJ1-2, with TRBD1 as a possible D gene (5 bases). There are 13 residues in the CDR3. From germline, CDR1 is LNHDA and CDR2 SQIVND (reference sequence). V shed 5 bases and J shed 1 base, with 8 bases lying between them. The whole variable domain, remainder taken from reference TRBV19 and TRBJ1-2, is DGGITQSPKYLFRKEGQNVTLSCEQNLNHDAMYWYRQDPGQGLRLIYYSQIVNDFQKGDIAEGYSVSREKKESFPLTVTSAQKNPTAFYLCASSLRDNYGYTFGSGTRLTVV.

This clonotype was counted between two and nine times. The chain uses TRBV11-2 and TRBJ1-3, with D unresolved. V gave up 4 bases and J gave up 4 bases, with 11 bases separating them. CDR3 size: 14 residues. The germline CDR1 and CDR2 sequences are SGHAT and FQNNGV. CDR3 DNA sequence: TGTGCCAGCAGCTACCTATCTGGAGGAAACACCATATATTTT. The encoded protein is CASSYLSGGNTIYF.